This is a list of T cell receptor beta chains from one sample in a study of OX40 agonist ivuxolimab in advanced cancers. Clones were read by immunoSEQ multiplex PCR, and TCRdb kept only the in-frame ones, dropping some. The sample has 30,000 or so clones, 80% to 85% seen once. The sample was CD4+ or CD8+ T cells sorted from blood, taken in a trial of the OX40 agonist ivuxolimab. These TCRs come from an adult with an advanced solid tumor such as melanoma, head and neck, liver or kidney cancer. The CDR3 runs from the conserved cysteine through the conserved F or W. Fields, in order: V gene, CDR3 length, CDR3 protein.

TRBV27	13	CASSLGTGDGYTF
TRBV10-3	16	CAISEVDLSGANVLTF
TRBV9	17	CASSVVRTGSSDTEAFF
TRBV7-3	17	CASSLLTEYSGANVLTF
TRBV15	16	CATSITKASGYNEQFF
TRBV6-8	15	CASSYSGTGGYEQYF
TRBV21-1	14	CASSRLSPMGELFF
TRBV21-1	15	CASSKAAKDRLEQYF
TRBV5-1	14	CASSYRRGRTEAFF
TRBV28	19	CASSPRGGGAGAPSYEQYF
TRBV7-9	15	CASSKGREGYNEQFF
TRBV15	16	CATSSPFAGENTEAFF
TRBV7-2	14	CASSLTIGTSPLHF
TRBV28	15	CASSPFGDTNYGYTF
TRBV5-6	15	CASSLGGTSDTEAFF
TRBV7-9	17	CASSTEEGGGYNSPLHF
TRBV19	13	CASSIVGWTEAFF
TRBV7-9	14	CASSSGTSAYEQYF
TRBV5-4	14	CASSPRQGETEAFF
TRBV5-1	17	CASSIRTSGRPSYEQYF
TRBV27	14	CASSPGGGTDTQYF
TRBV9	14	CASSSSGVGAEQYF
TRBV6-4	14	CASSDGTSGSEQFF
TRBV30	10	CAHYTGELFF
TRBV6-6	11	CASSYLNEQYF
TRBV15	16	CATSGLPRTGWSEQYF
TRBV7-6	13	CASSLGAGETQYF